These 3 T cell receptor beta chains were all obtained from the same sample, sequenced in a study of CD8 T cells in ankylosing spondylitis. MiXCR, run by TCRdb on the 5' RACE reads, gives a single entry per CDR3 protein. The repertoire holds around 250,000 distinct CDR3 sequences, with around 32% as singletons. What was sequenced was blood, either unsorted or a sorted T cell fraction (not recorded which). The receptors originated from a male donor with ankylosing spondylitis or in good health (not recorded which).

This clonotype was counted ten times or more. The gene calls are TRBV20-1 and TRBJ2-4; tentative D call: TRBD2 (7 bases). Trimming shortened V by 6 bases and J by 9 bases, and 18 bases separated the two germline ends. Germline V gene sequence: CDR1 DFQATT, CDR2 SNEGSKA (reference sequence). This CDR3 has 13 residues. CDR3 in DNA: TGCAGTGCACTGGTCGGGGGGCCCATCATTCAGTACTTC. Its protein is CSALVGGPIIQYF.

The chain carries TRBV7-3 and TRBJ1-2, with TRBD1 matching over 8 bases. J lost 6 bases, V lost 5 bases, and 5 bases had no gene match. CDR1 is SGHTA, CDR2 FQGTGA, per germline. The CDR3 spans 13 residues. The CDR3 region has the DNA TGTGCCAGCAGCCGGACAGGGTCCGATGGCTACACCTTC. Translated, it gives CASSRTGSDGYTF.

This clonotype has just a few counts. V and J are TRBV4-2 and TRBJ2-5; 16 bases are a match to TRBD2. Germline V CDR1 and CDR2: LGHNA, YNFKEQ. The CDR3 has 18 residues. Losses at the gene ends were 4 bases for V and 5 bases for J; bases not matched to a gene: 10. CDR3 region: CASSPTTGLAGGPETQYF. For the CDR3, the DNA is TGTGCCAGCAGCCCTACGACGGGACTAGCGGGGGGGCCGGAGACCCAGTACTTC.